A single T cell receptor beta chain is shown here with its context. The data derive from a study of blood T cell repertoires in COVID-19. Study information: Some COVID-19 samples were acute and others convalescent; all came from the United States, Italy and Spain.

Using immunoSEQ multiplex PCR, the repertoire was profiled, and TCRdb retains in-frame clones only, with some absent. Of about 130,000 clones in the sample, approximately 82% were seen once. CDR3 length: 12 amino acids. Trimming removed 7 bases at V and 7 bases at J, with 14 bases between. The germline gives CDR1 GTSNPN, CDR2 SVGIG (reference sequence). The source is a man in his sixties who had recovered from COVID-19. The J gene is TRBJ2-1, the V gene TRBV30; D may be TRBD1 (7 bases). The sample consisted of peripheral blood. The DNA of the CDR3 is TGTGCCTCCCACAGGGGAGGTAATGAGCAGTTCTTC. Translating it yields CASHRGGNEQFF.